This note documents a single T cell receptor (beta chain) sequence. Its antigen is currently unknown. This specimen belongs to a study of response to subunit inactivated influenza vaccine. TCRdb re-analysed the RT-PCR reads in MiXCR, keeping a single row per CDR3 protein. The table shows hundreds of thousands of distinct CDR3 sequences, with roughly 23% occurring only once. CDR3 length equals 16 residues. Germline-derived CDR1 and CDR2 are MNHEY and SVGEGT. The junction had 16 bases not matched to a gene; V was cut back by 6 bases and J by 8 bases. Study-level points and caveats: Each seasonal flu vaccination may recruit only limited new T cells, authors suggested.

This clonotype was sampled from a man over 45 who received an inactivated influenza vaccine. The sample here was CD4+ T cells sorted from PBMCs, taken more than 4 days after vaccination. The V gene is TRBV6-2 or TRBV6-3, the J gene TRBJ2-3, with TRBD2 matching 8 bases. The CDR3 nucleotides are TGTGCCAGCAGGGCCCGAGCGGGAGTTTCTTATTCTACGCAGTATTTT. It is translated as CASRARAGVSYSTQYF.